Below, one TCR beta chain is given with its context. Its target is unknown. This specimen belongs to a study of cytomegalovirus exposure and HLA in healthy donors. Findings and caveats of the study: Most of the TCR beta V segments (in an earlier analysis) were productive either about 87% or about 30% of the time. Confirmation in vitro established that a few CMV-associated chains were specific for CMV antigens. The later analysis indicated that the majority of CMV-associated TCR beta chains appeared HLA-restricted. A later analysis reported that several of the most significant clusters appeared to be linked to common viral pathogens, among them Epstein-Barr virus.

Trimming shortened V by 4 bases and J by 5 bases, and 12 bases separated the two germline ends. In germline, CDR1 is SGHRS, CDR2 YFSETQ. The CDR3 length is 13 residues. The PCR had 60 Vbeta and 13 Jbeta primers. Profiled with immunoSEQ multiplex PCR; TCRdb holds only in-frame clones, not every one. Of approximately 160,000 clones listed, 68% were seen once; the top ten hold roughly 1.4%. Sequencing was performed on PBMCs. This sequence originates from a man aged 45-60 years in good health and CMV-seronegative. The chain joins TRBV5-1 to TRBJ1-2; D is possibly TRBD1 (5 bases). CDR3 coding DNA: TGCGCCAGCAGCCAAGATGGGGGGTATGGCTACACCTTC. Translation: CASSQDGGYGYTF.